Shown below are 18 T cell receptor beta chains from a single sample sequenced in a study of PD-L1 blockade in urothelial cancer. The table came from immunoSEQ multiplex PCR; TCRdb's copy has only in-frame clones and leaves some out. The sample has tens of thousands of clones; around 88% are singletons. This specimen consisted of PBMCs, obtained around atezolizumab (anti-PD-L1) treatment. These receptors originate from a man in his fifties or sixties with urothelial cancer.

V and J are TRBV19 and TRBJ1-5; 7 bases are shared with TRBD1. This CDR3 is 15 amino acids long. Germline values: CDR1 LNHDA, CDR2 SQIVND (reference sequence). The J segment lost 4 bases and the V segment lost 6 bases, leaving 9 bases of the junction unmatched. CDR3 loop: CASRTLTGFNQPQHF. The CDR3 DNA is TGTGCCAGTAGGACTCTGACAGGGTTTAATCAGCCCCAGCATTTT.

This CDR3 reads CAILTRSREQYF. The DNA for the CDR3 is TGTGCCATCCTGACTAGATCGCGCGAGCAGTACTTC. The chain links TRBV10-3 to TRBJ2-7, with D maybe TRBD2 (6 bases). The V end was cut by 8 bases, the J end by 6 bases, with 14 bases between. The CDR3 consists of 12 residues. The V gene's germline CDR1 is ENHRY and CDR2 SYGVKD.

The gene calls are TRBV28 and TRBJ2-7, with D possibly being TRBD2 (5 bases). V was cut by 7 bases and J by 4 bases, with 17 bases left in between. This CDR3 is 14 amino acids long. Germline CDR1 and CDR2: MDHEN and SYDVKM. Here the CDR3 reads CASTKHGGRYEQYF. CDR3 coding DNA: TGTGCCAGCACCAAACATGGAGGAAGATACGAGCAGTACTTC. Full variable domain (outside the CDR3, taken from reference TRBV28 and TRBJ2-7): DVKVTQSSRYLVKRTGEKVFLECVQDMDHENMFWYRQDPGLGLRLIYFSYDVKMKEKGDIPEGYSVSREKKERFSLILESASTNQTSMYLCASTKHGGRYEQYFGPGTRLTVT.

The chain has TRBV20-1 and TRBJ1-1, with a tentative D call TRBD1 (6 bases). Germline lookup yields CDR1 DFQATT and CDR2 SNEGSKA (reference sequence). Trimming stripped 5 bases from V and 8 bases from J, with 12 bases between. The CDR3 is 11 amino acids. CDR3 coding DNA: TGCAGTGCTGTGGGGCAGGGGGAAGCTTTCTTT. Translated: CSAVGQGEAFF.

The V call is TRBV6-5, the J call TRBJ2-2; 7 bases agree with TRBD2. This CDR3 contains 16 residues. V lost 4 bases and J lost 4; bases outside the gene matches: 9. Germline V gives CDR1 MNHEY, CDR2 SVGAGI. CDR3 in amino acids: CASSSVAGDLTGELFF. In nucleotides, the CDR3 is TGTGCCAGCAGTTCGGTGGCGGGAGACCTCACCGGGGAGCTGTTTTTT.

This clone appeared once. The chain combines TRBV18 with TRBJ1-1, with TRBD1 matching 7 bases. The CDR3 contains 14 residues. J lost 1 base, V lost 3 bases, and 2 bases had no gene match. Germline V lookup: CDR1 KGHSH, CDR2 LQKENI. In DNA, the CDR3 is TGTGCCAGCTCACCGGGACAGCCGAACACTGAAGCTTTCTTT. Protein: CASSPGQPNTEAFF.

The chain links TRBV28 to TRBJ1-1, with D maybe TRBD1 (6 bases). Trimming left V 6 bases short and J 10 bases short, with 21 bases between. Germline-derived CDR1 and CDR2 are MDHEN and SYDVKM. This CDR3 region has 14 residues. Written as DNA, the CDR3 is TGTGCCAGCAGAACGGACAGCGGCTCCCAGGTAGCTTTCTTT. Translating it yields CASRTDSGSQVAFF.

V is TRBV28 and J is TRBJ2-5, with D perhaps matching TRBD2 (6 bases). Germline V lookup: CDR1 MDHEN, CDR2 SYDVKM. V was clipped by 5 bases and J by 3 bases, with 13 bases between them. CDR3 length: 14 residues. The CDR3 DNA sequence: TGTGCCAGCAGTGGGGTAGCGGCCAAAGAGACCCAGTACTTC. Translated, it gives CASSGVAAKETQYF.

The genes are TRBV28 and TRBJ1-2, with 10 bases that match TRBD1. The CDR3 has 15 residues. Germline V gene data show CDR1 as MDHEN and CDR2 as SYDVKM. The J segment lost 7 bases and the V segment lost 7 bases, leaving 12 bases of the junction unmatched. This chain's CDR3 is CASILSGTGAFGYTF. CDR3 DNA: TGTGCCAGCATCCTTTCCGGGACAGGGGCTTTTGGCTACACCTTC.

In this sample, this clone turned up a few times. CDR3 bases: TGTGCCTGGACCCGGGGAGAGGGGGCGAGGGAGCAGTACTTC. Its protein is CAWTRGEGAREQYF. The chain has TRBV30 and TRBJ2-7; 7 positions match TRBD1. V gave up 4 bases and J gave up 7 bases; unmatched junction bases: 13. The CDR3 has 14 residues. CDR1 and CDR2 from the germline V gene are GTSNPN and SVGIG (reference sequence).

In this sample, this clone turned up once. V usage is TRBV6-5 and J usage is TRBJ1-1; no definite D call. This CDR3 comprises 15 residues. CDR1 is MNHEY, CDR2 SVGAGI, per germline. Trimming took off 0 bases at V and 3 bases at J, with 11 bases between the two ends. CDR3 nucleotides: TGTGCCAGCAGTTACTCATTGACTCTAGACACTGAAGCTTTCTTT. Its protein is CASSYSLTLDTEAFF.

DNA for the CDR3: TGTGCCAGCACCAGAGGACAGGGGGGCACCGGGGAGCTGTTTTTT. It specifies CASTRGQGGTGELFF. V usage is TRBV2 and J usage is TRBJ2-2, with 10 nucleotides matching TRBD1. CDR3 length: 15 residues. The germline CDR1 and CDR2 sequences are SNHLY and FYNNEI. J lost 4 bases, V lost 7 bases, and 6 bases had no gene match.

This clone occurred once. This sequence joins TRBV28 and TRBJ1-5, with TRBD1 matching 7 bases. Germline V CDR1 and CDR2: MDHEN, SYDVKM. The CDR3 is made up of 15 amino acids. Trimming took 5 bases from V and 6 from J; bases not matched to a gene: 10. The CDR3 DNA follows: TGTGCCAGCAGTACAGACAGGGCCGGGGTTCAGCCCCAGCATTTT. Its protein product is CASSTDRAGVQPQHF.

This chain uses TRBV5-6 with TRBJ1-2; tentative D call: TRBD1 (6 bases). Germline CDR1 reads SGHDT; CDR2 reads YYEEEE. The CDR3 is made up of 13 amino acids. Trimming removed 0 bases from V and 5 bases from J, with 8 bases in between. The CDR3 nucleotides are TGTGCCAGCAGCTTGGGCACAGGGTATGGCTACACCTTC. Its translation is CASSLGTGYGYTF. Drawing the rest from reference TRBV5-6 and TRBJ1-2, the complete variable domain is DAGVTQSPTHLIKTRGQQVTLRCSPKSGHDTVSWYQQALGQGPQFIFQYYEEEERQRGNFPDRFSGHQFPNYSSELNVNALLLGDSALYLCASSLGTGYGYTFGSGTRLTVV.

This clone was recorded once. V gene TRBV18 combines with J gene TRBJ2-3, with D possibly TRBD2 on 5 matching bases. The CDR3 is 15 residues long. Germline V gene data show CDR1 as KGHSH and CDR2 as LQKENI. Trimming removed 5 bases from V and 0 bases from J, with 12 bases in between. As DNA, the CDR3 is TGTGCCAGCTCAACCACACGGACTAGCACAGATACGCAGTATTTT. Amino acids: CASSTTRTSTDTQYF.

The chain has TRBV10-2 and TRBJ1-1, with D perhaps matching TRBD1 (6 bases). This CDR3 region has 12 residues. The germline V gene has CDR1 WSHSY and CDR2 SAAADI. The ends were cut back, 9 bases at V and 8 bases at J, with 16 bases in the middle. CDR3 DNA: TGCGCCAGTTCGACAGGCTTGGGGGAAGCTTTCTTT. Amino acid sequence: CASSTGLGEAFF.

This chain joins TRBV7-9 and TRBJ1-1; 9 nucleotides align to TRBD1. V dropped 5 bases and J dropped 5; count of bases not matched to a gene: 3. CDR1 and CDR2 (germline): SEHNR, FQNEAQ (reference sequence). This CDR3 is built from 13 residues. In DNA form, the CDR3 reads TGTGCCAGCAGCCAGACAGGGGGGACTGAAGCTTTCTTT. This codes for CASSQTGGTEAFF.

This clone was seen just once. This rearrangement joins TRBV5-8 to TRBJ2-5; 11 positions agree with TRBD2. The CDR3 length is 16 residues. The ends lost 0 bases at V and 1 base at J; junction bases unmatched: 2. Germline CDR1 is SGHTS and CDR2 is YDEGEE. The CDR3 here is CASSLALAGGQETQYF. CDR3 DNA sequence: TGTGCCAGCAGCTTGGCCCTAGCGGGAGGCCAAGAGACCCAGTACTTC.